A selection of T cell receptor beta chains follows, all from one sample in a study of PD-L1 blockade in urothelial cancer. The assay was immunoSEQ multiplex PCR, and TCRdb's table has in-frame clones only and misses some. The table records approximately 70,000 clones, less than 90% of them present only once. The sample in question was PBMCs, obtained around atezolizumab (anti-PD-L1) treatment. These receptor sequences come from a man in his sixties with urothelial cancer. Each CDR3 is given with its conserved first and last residue. The D gene is left open where the match is weak. Rows may omit the clone size; those that give it use once, few, many or a size class.

clone size	D gene	V gene	J gene	CDR3 DNA	CDR3 protein
NA	TRBD2	TRBV29-1	TRBJ2-1	TGCAGCTCAAGGACTAGCGGGATTGTTGAGCAGTTCTTC	CSSRTSGIVEQFF
NA	TRBD1	TRBV4-3	TRBJ2-5	TGCGCCAGCAGCCAAGACGCGGCAGGGGGAAATTTAGAGACCCAGTACTTC	CASSQDAAGGNLETQYF
NA	NA	TRBV9	TRBJ2-3	TGTGCCAGCAGCGTAGTCGACACTAGCACAGATACGCAGTATTTT	CASSVVDTSTDTQYF
NA	TRBD1	TRBV6-4	TRBJ2-1	TGTGCCAGCAGCAGGGACAGGCAATACAATGAGCAGTTCTTC	CASSRDRQYNEQFF
NA	TRBD2	TRBV10-3	TRBJ2-4	TGTGCCATCAGTGAGGGGACTAGCGGGGGTTTCAAAAACATTCAGTACTTC	CAISEGTSGGFKNIQYF
NA	NA	TRBV5-6	TRBJ2-3	TGTGCCAGCAGACGTAACCCCGGGGGGCGAGATACGCAGTATTTT	CASRRNPGGRDTQYF
NA	TRBD2	TRBV7-3	TRBJ2-3	TGTGCCAGCAGCTTAACGGTCGGGGGGACCGGGGATACGCAGTATTTT	CASSLTVGGTGDTQYF
NA	TRBD1	TRBV30	TRBJ2-7	TGTGCCTGGAGAAAGGGACAGGGAGGCTACGAGCAGTACTTC	CAWRKGQGGYEQYF
NA	TRBD2	TRBV10-3	TRBJ2-2	TGTGCCATCAGTGACTCCGGGACTAGCGGGATTGGGCACACCGGGGAGCTGTTTTTT	CAISDSGTSGIGHTGELFF
NA	NA	TRBV30	TRBJ1-1	TGTGCCTGGAGTGTACAGGGAATTACTGAAGCTTTCTTT	CAWSVQGITEAFF
NA	TRBD2	TRBV7-6	TRBJ2-7	TGTGCCAGCAGCCCGCAAGTGGCGGGAGTCGGGCCCAACTACGGGCAGTACTTC	CASSPQVAGVGPNYGQYF
once	TRBD2	TRBV2	TRBJ2-2	TGTGCCTGGGTAGCGGGGGGCTTAAACACCGGGGAGCTGTTTTTT	CAWVAGGLNTGELFF
NA	NA	TRBV7-2	TRBJ2-7	TGTGCCAGCAGCTTAGCCGGTTATAAGCAGTACTTC	CASSLAGYKQYF
NA	TRBD2	TRBV4-1	TRBJ2-4	TGCGCCAGCAGGGAAGAGGCTAGCGGGGGACGGAACATTCAGTACTTC	CASREEASGGRNIQYF
NA	NA	TRBV29-1	TRBJ1-1	TGCAGCGTTGAAGGTGGGCCTACGAACACTGAAGCTTTCTTT	CSVEGGPTNTEAFF